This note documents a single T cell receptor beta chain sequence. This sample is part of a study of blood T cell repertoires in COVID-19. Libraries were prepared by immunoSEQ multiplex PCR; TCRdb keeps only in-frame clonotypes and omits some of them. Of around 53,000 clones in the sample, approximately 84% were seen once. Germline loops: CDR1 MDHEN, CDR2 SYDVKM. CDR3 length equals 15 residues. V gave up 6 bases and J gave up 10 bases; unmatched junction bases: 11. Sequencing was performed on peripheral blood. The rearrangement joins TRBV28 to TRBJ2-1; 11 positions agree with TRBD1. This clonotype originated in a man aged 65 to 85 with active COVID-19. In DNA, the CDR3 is TGTGCCAGCAGATCTAGGACAGGGGGCACGGGGGAGCAGTTCTTC. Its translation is CASRSRTGGTGEQFF.